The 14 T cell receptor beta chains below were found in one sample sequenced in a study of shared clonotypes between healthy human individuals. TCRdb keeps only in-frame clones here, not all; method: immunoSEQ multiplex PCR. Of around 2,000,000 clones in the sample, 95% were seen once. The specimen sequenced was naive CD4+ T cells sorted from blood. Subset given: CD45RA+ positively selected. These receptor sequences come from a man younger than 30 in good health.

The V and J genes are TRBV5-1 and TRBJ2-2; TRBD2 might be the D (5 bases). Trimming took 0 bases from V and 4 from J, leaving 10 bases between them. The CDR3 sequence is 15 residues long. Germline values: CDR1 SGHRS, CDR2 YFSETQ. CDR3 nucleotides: TGCGCCAGCAGCTTGGGGTGGAGCGGCACCGGGGAGCTGTTTTTT. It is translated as CASSLGWSGTGELFF. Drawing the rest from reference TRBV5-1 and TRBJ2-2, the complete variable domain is KAGVTQTPRYLIKTRGQQVTLSCSPISGHRSVSWYQQTPGQGLQFLFEYFSETQRNKGNFPGRFSGRQFSNSRSEMNVSTLELGDSALYLCASSLGWSGTGELFFGEGSRLTVL.

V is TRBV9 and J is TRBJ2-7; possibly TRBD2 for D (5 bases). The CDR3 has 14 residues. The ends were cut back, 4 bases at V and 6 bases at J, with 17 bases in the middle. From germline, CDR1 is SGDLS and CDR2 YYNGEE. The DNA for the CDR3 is TGTGCCAGCAGCCCCGGGATTCCTATGGGCGAGCAGTACTTC. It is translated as CASSPGIPMGEQYF.

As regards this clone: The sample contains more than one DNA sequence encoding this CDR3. The CDR3 DNA follows: TGTGCCAGCAGCGTTTCTGGGATTCAAGAGACCCAGTACTTC. It specifies CASSVSGIQETQYF. This rearrangement joins TRBV9 to TRBJ2-5; unclear D gene. V lost 2 bases and J lost 2, with 10 bases in between. The CDR3 spans 14 residues. CDR1 is SGDLS, CDR2 YYNGEE, per germline.

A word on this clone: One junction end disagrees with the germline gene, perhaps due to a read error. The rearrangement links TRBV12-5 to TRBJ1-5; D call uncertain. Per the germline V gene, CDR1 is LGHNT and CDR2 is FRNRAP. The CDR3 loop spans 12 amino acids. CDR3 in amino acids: CASALGNQPQHF. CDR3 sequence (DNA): TGTGCTAGTGCTTTGGGCAATCAGCCCCAGCATTTT.

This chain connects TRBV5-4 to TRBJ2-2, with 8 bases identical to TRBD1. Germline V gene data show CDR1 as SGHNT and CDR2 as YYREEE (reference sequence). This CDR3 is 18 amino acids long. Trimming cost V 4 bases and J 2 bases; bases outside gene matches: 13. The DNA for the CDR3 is TGTGCCAGCAGCCCCCGTAACAGGGGGAGCCTTAACACCGGGGAGCTGTTTTTT. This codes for CASSPRNRGSLNTGELFF.

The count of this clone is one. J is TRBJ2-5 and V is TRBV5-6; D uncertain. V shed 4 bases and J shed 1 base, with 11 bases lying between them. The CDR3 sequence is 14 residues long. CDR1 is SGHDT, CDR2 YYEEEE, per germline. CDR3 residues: CASSPARLQETQYF. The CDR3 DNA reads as TGTGCCAGCAGCCCCGCCCGGCTCCAAGAGACCCAGTACTTC. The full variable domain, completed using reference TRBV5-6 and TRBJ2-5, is DAGVTQSPTHLIKTRGQQVTLRCSPKSGHDTVSWYQQALGQGPQFIFQYYEEEERQRGNFPDRFSGHQFPNYSSELNVNALLLGDSALYLCASSPARLQETQYFGPGTRLLVL.

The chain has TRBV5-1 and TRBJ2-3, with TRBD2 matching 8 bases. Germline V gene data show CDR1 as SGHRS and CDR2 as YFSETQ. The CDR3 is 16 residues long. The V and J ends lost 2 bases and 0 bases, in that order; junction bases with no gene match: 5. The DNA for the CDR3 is TGCGCCAGCAGCTTTACAGCGGGGGTAAGCACAGATACGCAGTATTTT. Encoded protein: CASSFTAGVSTDTQYF.

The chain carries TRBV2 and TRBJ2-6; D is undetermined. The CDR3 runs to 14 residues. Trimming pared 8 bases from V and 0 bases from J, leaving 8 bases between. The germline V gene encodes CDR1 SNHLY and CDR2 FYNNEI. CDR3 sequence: CASQRDSGANVLTF. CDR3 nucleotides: TGTGCCAGCCAAAGGGACTCTGGGGCCAACGTCCTGACTTTC. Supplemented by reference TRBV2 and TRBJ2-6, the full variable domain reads EPEVTQTPSHQVTQMGQEVILRCVPISNHLYFYWYRQILGQKVEFLVSFYNNEISEKSEIFDDQFSVERPDGSNFTLKIRSTKLEDSAMYFCASQRDSGANVLTFGAGSRLTVL.

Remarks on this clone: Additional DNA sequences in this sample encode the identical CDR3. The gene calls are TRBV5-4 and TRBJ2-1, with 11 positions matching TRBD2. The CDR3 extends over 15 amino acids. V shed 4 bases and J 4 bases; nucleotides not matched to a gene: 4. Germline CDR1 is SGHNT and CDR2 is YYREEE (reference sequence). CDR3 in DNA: TGTGCCAGCAGCCCGGGGACTAGCGGATACAATGAGCAGTTCTTC. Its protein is CASSPGTSGYNEQFF.

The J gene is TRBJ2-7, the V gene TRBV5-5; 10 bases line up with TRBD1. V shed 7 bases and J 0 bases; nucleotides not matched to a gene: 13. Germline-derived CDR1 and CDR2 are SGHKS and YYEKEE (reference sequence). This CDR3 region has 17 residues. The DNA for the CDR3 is TGTGCCAGCGCCCGGACAGGGGGTTCCTCCAACTCCTACGAGCAGTACTTC. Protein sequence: CASARTGGSSNSYEQYF.

Here the CDR3 reads CASRRQGGNYGYTF. CDR3 DNA: TGTGCCAGCAGAAGACAGGGGGGGAACTATGGCTACACCTTC. The chain recombines TRBV6-1 with TRBJ1-2; the match to TRBD1 covers 9 bases. V lost 6 bases and J lost 2; bases outside the gene matches: 4. CDR3 length equals 14 residues. Germline CDR1 is MNHNS and CDR2 is SASEGT.

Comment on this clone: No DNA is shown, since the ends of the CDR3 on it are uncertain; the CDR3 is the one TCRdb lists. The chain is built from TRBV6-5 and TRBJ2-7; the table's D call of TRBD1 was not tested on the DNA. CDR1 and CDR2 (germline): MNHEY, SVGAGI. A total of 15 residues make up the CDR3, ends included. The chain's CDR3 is CASSSSTGGNYEQYF.

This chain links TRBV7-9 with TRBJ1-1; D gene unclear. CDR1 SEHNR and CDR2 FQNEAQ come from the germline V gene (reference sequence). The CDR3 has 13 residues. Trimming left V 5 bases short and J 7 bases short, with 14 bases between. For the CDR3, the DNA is TGTGCCAGCAGCAGTCGCGCGGGGTATGAAGCTTTCTTT. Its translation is CASSSRAGYEAFF. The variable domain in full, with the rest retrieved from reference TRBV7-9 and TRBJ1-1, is DTGVSQNPRHKITKRGQNVTFRCDPISEHNRLYWYRQTLGQGPEFLTYFQNEAQLEKSRLLSDRFSAERPKGSFSTLEIQRTEQGDSAMYLCASSSRAGYEAFFGQGTRLTVV.

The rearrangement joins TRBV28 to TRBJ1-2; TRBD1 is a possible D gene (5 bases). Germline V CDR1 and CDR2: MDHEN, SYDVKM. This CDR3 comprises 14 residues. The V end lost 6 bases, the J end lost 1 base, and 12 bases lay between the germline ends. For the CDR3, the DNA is TGTGCCAGCAGGACGGGGGGGATTAACTATGGCTACACCTTC. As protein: CASRTGGINYGYTF.